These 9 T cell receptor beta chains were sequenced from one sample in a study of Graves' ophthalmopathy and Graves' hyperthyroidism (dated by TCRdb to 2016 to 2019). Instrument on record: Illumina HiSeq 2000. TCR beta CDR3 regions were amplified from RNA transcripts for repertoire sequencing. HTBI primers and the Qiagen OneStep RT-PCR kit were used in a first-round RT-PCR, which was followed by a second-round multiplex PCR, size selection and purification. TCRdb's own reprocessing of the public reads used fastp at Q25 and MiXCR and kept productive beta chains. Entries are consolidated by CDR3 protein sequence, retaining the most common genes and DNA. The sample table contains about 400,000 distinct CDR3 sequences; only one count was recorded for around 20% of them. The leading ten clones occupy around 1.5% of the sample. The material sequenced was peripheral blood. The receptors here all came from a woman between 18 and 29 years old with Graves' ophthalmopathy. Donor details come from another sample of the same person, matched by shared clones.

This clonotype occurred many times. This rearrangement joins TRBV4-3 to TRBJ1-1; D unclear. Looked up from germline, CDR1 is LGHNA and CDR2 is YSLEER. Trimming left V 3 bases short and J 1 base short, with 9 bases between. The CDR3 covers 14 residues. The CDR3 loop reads CASSQIMGNTEAFF. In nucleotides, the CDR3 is TGCGCCAGCAGCCAGATAATGGGGAACACTGAAGCTTTCTTT.

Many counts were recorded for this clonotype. DNA for the CDR3: TGTGCCAGCAGTTTCCTAGCGGGAGGGAGTCAAGAGACCCAGTACTTC. This gives the protein CASSFLAGGSQETQYF. The chain links TRBV28 to TRBJ2-5; 12 bases line up with TRBD2. The CDR3 runs to 16 residues. V trimming: 3 bases; J trimming: 2 bases; junction bases outside the gene matches: 4. The germline V gene encodes CDR1 MDHEN and CDR2 SYDVKM.

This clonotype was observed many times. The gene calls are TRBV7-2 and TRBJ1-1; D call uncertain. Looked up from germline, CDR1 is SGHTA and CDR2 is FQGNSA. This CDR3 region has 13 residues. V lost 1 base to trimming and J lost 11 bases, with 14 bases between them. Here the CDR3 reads CASSLEVLRVAFF. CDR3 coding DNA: TGTGCCAGCAGCTTAGAAGTCCTGAGGGTGGCTTTCTTT. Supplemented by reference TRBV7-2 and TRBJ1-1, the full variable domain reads GAGVSQSPSNKVTEKGKDVELRCDPISGHTALYWYRQSLGQGLEFLIYFQGNSAPDKSGLPSDRFSAERTGGSVSTLTIQRTQQEDSAVYLCASSLEVLRVAFFGQGTRLTVV.

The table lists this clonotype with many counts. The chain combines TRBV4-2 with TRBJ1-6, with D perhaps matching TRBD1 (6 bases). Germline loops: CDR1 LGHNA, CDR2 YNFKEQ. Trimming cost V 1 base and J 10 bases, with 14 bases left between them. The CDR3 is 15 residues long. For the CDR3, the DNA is TGTGCCAGCAGCCAAGTAGTGGGGAGGGGGTCACCCCTCCACTTT. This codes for CASSQVVGRGSPLHF.

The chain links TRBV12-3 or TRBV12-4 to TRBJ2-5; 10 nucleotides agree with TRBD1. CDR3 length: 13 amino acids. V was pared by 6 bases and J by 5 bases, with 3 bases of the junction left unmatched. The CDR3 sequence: CASRGQGRETQYF. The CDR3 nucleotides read TGTGCCAGCAGGGGACAGGGGAGGGAGACCCAGTACTTC.

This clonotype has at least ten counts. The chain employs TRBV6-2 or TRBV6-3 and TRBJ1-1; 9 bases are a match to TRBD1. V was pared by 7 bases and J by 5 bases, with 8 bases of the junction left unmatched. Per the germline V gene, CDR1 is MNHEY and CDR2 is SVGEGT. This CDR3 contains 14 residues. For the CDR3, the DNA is TGTGCCAGCAAAAAACAGGGGGCGCAAACTGAAGCTTTCTTT. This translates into CASKKQGAQTEAFF.

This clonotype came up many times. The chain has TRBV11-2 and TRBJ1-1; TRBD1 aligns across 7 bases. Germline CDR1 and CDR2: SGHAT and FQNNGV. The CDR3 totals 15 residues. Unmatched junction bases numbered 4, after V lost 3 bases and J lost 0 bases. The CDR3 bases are TGTGCCAGCAGCTTTCGACAGGGTTTGAACACTGAAGCTTTCTTT. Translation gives CASSFRQGLNTEAFF.

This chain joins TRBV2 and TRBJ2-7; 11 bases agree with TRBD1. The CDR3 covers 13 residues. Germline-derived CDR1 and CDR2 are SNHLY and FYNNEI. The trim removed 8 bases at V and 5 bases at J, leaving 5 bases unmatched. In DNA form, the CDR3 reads TGTGCCAGCCTTAGGACAGGGGGCGACGAGCAGTACTTC. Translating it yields CASLRTGGDEQYF.

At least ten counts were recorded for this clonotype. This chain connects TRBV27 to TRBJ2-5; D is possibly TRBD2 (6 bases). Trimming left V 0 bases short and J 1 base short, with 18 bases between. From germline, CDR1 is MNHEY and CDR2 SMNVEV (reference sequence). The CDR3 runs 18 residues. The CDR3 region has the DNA TGTGCCAGCAGTTTATCAGGGTTGGTGGGAGGTATCCAAGAGACCCAGTACTTC. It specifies CASSLSGLVGGIQETQYF.